A single sample gave rise to the 24 T cell receptor beta chains below, sequenced in a study of CD4 T cells in relation to SARS-CoV-2 and coronaviruses. Data came from immunoSEQ multiplex PCR; TCRdb stores just in-frame clones and leaves some out. The table has approximately 37,000 clones, 80% to 90% seen once; the top ten hold approximately 3.1%. Sequenced: memory CD4+ T cells from PBMCs. These receptors all stem from an adult with COVID-19.

The chain is built from TRBV2 and TRBJ1-2; D is perhaps TRBD1 (6 bases). V was pared by 4 bases and J by 8 bases, with 14 bases between. Germline V gene data show CDR1 as SNHLY and CDR2 as FYNNEI. The CDR3 has 13 amino acids. DNA for the CDR3: TGTGCCAGCAGTGGAGAACAGGGTAAAGGCTACACCTTC. Translation gives CASSGEQGKGYTF.

DNA of the CDR3: TGTGCCACCAGTGATTCCGACTACAATGAGCAGTTCTTC. Translation: CATSDSDYNEQFF. The rearrangement links TRBV24-1 to TRBJ2-1; D ambiguous. This CDR3 comprises 13 residues. Per germline, CDR1 KGHDR and CDR2 SFDVKD. The ends were cut back, 2 bases at V and 3 bases at J, with 4 bases in the middle.

The gene calls are TRBV5-1 and TRBJ2-7; TRBD1 might be the D (6 bases). Germline loops: CDR1 SGHRS, CDR2 YFSETQ. V was clipped by 2 bases and J by 0 bases, with 12 bases between them. CDR3 length equals 15 residues. Here the CDR3 reads CASSFDGQNSYEQYF. The CDR3 DNA follows: TGCGCCAGCAGCTTTGACGGACAGAACTCCTACGAGCAGTACTTC.

The chain joins TRBV9 to TRBJ2-5; D may be TRBD1 (7 bases). Germline loops: CDR1 SGDLS, CDR2 YYNGEE. The CDR3 totals 15 residues. Deletions cut 0 bases from V and 5 bases from J, with 14 bases between. The CDR3 loop reads CASSVGGRGRETQYF. Written as DNA, the CDR3 is TGTGCCAGCAGCGTAGGAGGCAGGGGGAGGGAGACCCAGTACTTC.

The V call is TRBV5-4, the J call TRBJ2-3; TRBD1 matches 12 bases. Losses at the gene ends were 3 bases for V and 3 bases for J; bases not matched to a gene: 5. Germline V gene lookup returns CDR1 SGHNT and CDR2 YYREEE (reference sequence). There are 16 residues in the CDR3. The CDR3 loop reads CASSSGTGGGTDTQYF. CDR3 nucleotide sequence: TGTGCCAGCAGCTCCGGGACAGGGGGCGGGACAGATACGCAGTATTTT. Combining the CDR3 with reference TRBV5-4 and TRBJ2-3 gives the whole variable domain ETGVTQSPTHLIKTRGQQVTLRCSSQSGHNTVSWYQQALGQGPQFIFQYYREEENGRGNFPPRFSGLQFPNYSSELNVNALELDDSALYLCASSSGTGGGTDTQYFGPGTRLTVL.

This clone has a single count. V gene TRBV7-6 combines with J gene TRBJ2-5, with a weak D call TRBD2 (6 bases). The CDR3 has 15 residues. Germline V gene lookup returns CDR1 SGHVS and CDR2 FNYEAQ. Trimming shortened V by 6 bases and J by 2 bases, and 16 bases separated the two germline ends. CDR3 protein: CASSPSGYEQETQYF. The DNA of the CDR3 is TGTGCCAGCAGTCCCAGCGGGTATGAACAAGAGACCCAGTACTTC. The variable domain in full, completed from reference TRBV7-6 and TRBJ2-5, reads GAGVSQSPRYKVTKRGQDVALRCDPISGHVSLYWYRQALGQGPEFLTYFNYEAQQDKSGLPNDRFSAERPEGSISTLTIQRTEQRDSAMYRCASSPSGYEQETQYFGPGTRLLVL.

This CDR3 reads CASNKGPDPNQPQHF. The CDR3 coding sequence is TGTGCCAGCAATAAGGGCCCGGACCCCAATCAGCCCCAGCATTTT. The chain recombines TRBV6-5 with TRBJ1-5; D not resolved. This CDR3 contains 15 residues. Germline assignment: CDR1 MNHEY and CDR2 SVGAGI. The germline V and J ends were trimmed by 7 bases and 3 bases, with 16 bases remaining between them.

The gene calls are TRBV6-5 and TRBJ2-7; 11 positions agree with TRBD2. Looked up from germline, CDR1 is MNHEY and CDR2 is SVGAGI. CDR3 length equals 15 residues. V dropped 6 bases and J dropped 3; count of bases not matched to a gene: 7. The CDR3: CASSPGLAVHYEQYF. CDR3 DNA sequence: TGTGCCAGCAGCCCGGGACTAGCGGTGCACTACGAGCAGTACTTC.

This clone was counted between two and nine times. The rearrangement joins TRBV7-9 to TRBJ2-7; D unresolved. The germline gives CDR1 SEHNR, CDR2 FQNEAQ (reference sequence). CDR3 length equals 13 residues. V lost 5 bases and J 1 base, leaving 9 bases between the germline ends. CDR3 loop: CASSPRPSYEQYF. CDR3 nucleotides: TGTGCCAGCAGCCCCCGCCCTTCCTACGAGCAGTACTTC.

This chain links TRBV5-4 with TRBJ2-7; D remains unclear. CDR3 length: 11 amino acids. Trimming stripped 4 bases from V and 6 bases from J, with 8 bases between. Germline CDR1 is SGHNT and CDR2 is YYREEE (reference sequence). CDR3 in DNA: TGTGCCAGCAGCGCGACTGGCGAGCAGTACTTC. It specifies CASSATGEQYF.

This clone was seen a few times. The rearrangement links TRBV7-2 to TRBJ2-1, with TRBD2 matching over 10 bases. The CDR3 length is 15 residues. Germline V gene data show CDR1 as SGHTA and CDR2 as FQGNSA. Trimming cost V 5 bases and J 4 bases; bases outside gene matches: 5. This chain's CDR3 is CASSRGLAEYNEQFF. CDR3 nucleotide sequence: TGTGCCAGCAGCAGAGGACTAGCGGAGTACAATGAGCAGTTCTTC.

The chain has TRBV28 and TRBJ2-1; 12 bases fit TRBD2. Germline CDR1 MDHEN, CDR2 SYDVKM. This CDR3 region has 16 residues. With 6 bases clipped from V and 8 bases from J, the junction kept 11 bases outside the gene matches. The CDR3 is CASRGRLAGVFDEQFF. Written as DNA, the CDR3 is TGTGCCAGCAGGGGAAGACTAGCGGGAGTCTTCGATGAGCAGTTCTTC. The entire variable domain, with the rest obtained from reference TRBV28 and TRBJ2-1, is as follows: DVKVTQSSRYLVKRTGEKVFLECVQDMDHENMFWYRQDPGLGLRLIYFSYDVKMKEKGDIPEGYSVSREKKERFSLILESASTNQTSMYLCASRGRLAGVFDEQFFGPGTRLTVL.

Remarks on this clone: A junction boundary mismatches the germline segment, possibly from a read error. This rearrangement joins TRBV7-9 to TRBJ2-3, with 9 bases matching TRBD2. CDR3 length: 16 residues. The germline CDR1 and CDR2 sequences are SEHNR and FQNEAQ (reference sequence). The CDR3 DNA reads as TGTGCCAGCAGTTTAGGGGTGCTAGCGGGATCAGATACGCAGTATTTT. Encoded protein: CASSLGVLAGSDTQYF.

The chain couples TRBV11-2 to TRBJ2-7, with D tentatively TRBD2 (6 bases). Germline V gives CDR1 SGHAT, CDR2 FQNNGV. V lost 0 bases, J lost 7 bases, and 22 bases lay in between. The CDR3 has 17 amino acids. CDR3 residues: CASSLEGHSGSSGEQYF. CDR3 sequence (DNA): TGTGCCAGCAGCTTAGAAGGCCACAGCGGGTCCTCTGGGGAGCAGTACTTC.

The J gene is TRBJ2-1, the V gene TRBV19; possibly TRBD2 for D (6 bases). Trimming shortened V by 3 bases and J by 4 bases, and 10 bases separated the two germline ends. CDR1 is LNHDA and CDR2 is SQIVND in the germline V gene (reference sequence). The CDR3 covers 14 residues. The CDR3 here is CASSMSGGYNEQFF. CDR3 DNA sequence: TGTGCCAGTAGTATGAGCGGAGGGTACAATGAGCAGTTCTTC.

J is TRBJ1-1 and V is TRBV11-2; unclear D gene. V lost 2 bases, J lost 1 base, and 8 bases lay in between. This CDR3 has 14 amino acids. Germline V CDR1 and CDR2: SGHAT, FQNNGV. The CDR3 loop is CASSLRPGNTEAFF. CDR3 DNA sequence: TGTGCCAGCAGCTTACGGCCAGGGAACACTGAAGCTTTCTTT.

The rearrangement joins TRBV7-3 to TRBJ1-2, with no clear D. Trimming shortened V by 5 bases and J by 0 bases, and 7 bases separated the two germline ends. The germline gives CDR1 SGHTA, CDR2 FQGTGA. This CDR3 has 13 amino acids. Here the CDR3 DNA reads TGTGCCAGCAGCCCTCAGCCTAACTATGGCTACACCTTC. This encodes CASSPQPNYGYTF. Full variable domain (rest looked up from reference TRBV7-3 and TRBJ1-2): GAGVSQTPSNKVTEKGKYVELRCDPISGHTALYWYRQSLGQGPEFLIYFQGTGAADDSGLPNDRFFAVRPEGSVSTLKIQRTERGDSAVYLCASSPQPNYGYTFGSGTRLTVV.

The rearrangement links TRBV5-1 to TRBJ2-5; D possibly uses TRBD1 or TRBD2 (7 bases each). V was trimmed by 1 base and J by 5 bases, leaving 15 bases between them. CDR1 is SGHRS, CDR2 YFSETQ, per germline. The CDR3 totals 15 residues. The CDR3 loop reads CASSLSGGGSETQYF. CDR3 nucleotide sequence: TGCGCCAGCAGCTTGTCAGGGGGGGGGTCGGAGACCCAGTACTTC. The full variable domain, completed using reference TRBV5-1 and TRBJ2-5, is KAGVTQTPRYLIKTRGQQVTLSCSPISGHRSVSWYQQTPGQGLQFLFEYFSETQRNKGNFPGRFSGRQFSNSRSEMNVSTLELGDSALYLCASSLSGGGSETQYFGPGTRLLVL.

The chain is built from TRBV2 and TRBJ2-3; tentative D call: TRBD2 (6 bases). CDR1 is SNHLY and CDR2 is FYNNEI in the germline V gene. This CDR3 comprises 15 residues. Deletions cut 3 bases from V and 4 bases from J, with 14 bases between. The CDR3 DNA sequence: TGTGCCAGCAGTGAGGAGTGGACTACCTCAGATACGCAGTATTTT. Translating it yields CASSEEWTTSDTQYF.

The chain is built from TRBV10-3 and TRBJ2-2, with TRBD1 matching 8 bases. J lost 0 bases, V lost 0 bases, and 15 bases had no gene match. Germline CDR1 is ENHRY and CDR2 is SYGVKD. The CDR3 consists of 21 residues. CDR3 coding DNA: TGTGCCATCAGTGAGTCATGGAGGGACAGGTATTCTAGTTCGAACACCGGGGAGCTGTTTTTT. Translation gives CAISESWRDRYSSSNTGELFF.

This chain joins TRBV15 and TRBJ2-1; perhaps TRBD2 as D (5 bases). The CDR3 contains 16 residues. The V end was cut by 4 bases, the J end by 8 bases, with 21 bases between. The V gene's germline CDR1 is LNHNV and CDR2 YYDKDF (reference sequence). The CDR3 coding sequence is TGTGCCACCAGCATAGCATGGCTAGCAGCGATGGATGAGCAGTTCTTC. Protein: CATSIAWLAAMDEQFF.

In this sample, this clone is medium-sized. This chain joins TRBV15 and TRBJ2-3; D may be TRBD2 (6 bases). The CDR3 is 14 residues long. With 5 bases removed from V and 6 bases from J, the gap between germline ends came to 15 bases. In germline, CDR1 is LNHNV, CDR2 YYDKDF (reference sequence). The CDR3 nucleotides read TGTGCCACCAGCCCTCGACTAGTTCTTGATACGCAGTATTTT. Translated: CATSPRLVLDTQYF.

This clone was seen a few times. The V gene is TRBV19, the J gene TRBJ1-2; TRBD1 matches 8 bases. The CDR3 is 16 residues long. With V trimmed by 3 bases and J by 3 bases, 9 bases remained unmatched. Looked up from germline, CDR1 is LNHDA and CDR2 is SQIVND (reference sequence). The CDR3 is CASSIRTGRRDYGYTF. The DNA of the CDR3 is TGTGCCAGTAGTATTCGGACAGGGAGAAGGGACTATGGCTACACCTTC.

For the CDR3, the DNA is TGTGCCAGTAGTCTGGACAGGGCACAAGAGACCCAGTACTTC. This encodes CASSLDRAQETQYF. The chain links TRBV19 to TRBJ2-5; 8 bases line up with TRBD1. Trimming removed 5 bases from V and 2 bases from J; junction bases left unmatched: 4. CDR1 LNHDA and CDR2 SQIVND come from the germline V gene (reference sequence). CDR3 length equals 14 residues.